These T cell receptor beta chains were read from a single sample in a study of human T cells and chemical hapten exposure. TCRdb processed the 5' RACE reads anew with MiXCR; each CDR3 protein has one entry. Here the sample spans about 140,000 distinct CDR3 sequences, 4.1% being singletons. The receptors were sampled from a female donor in good health. The CDR3 runs from the conserved cysteine through the conserved F or W. D genes are given only for firm matches. Only some rows state a clone size, as once, few, many or a class for expanded clones.

TRBJ2-7 NA TRBV6-5 12 few CASNRRGGEQYF TGTGCCAGCAACCGACGAGGGGGCGAGCAGTACTTC
TRBJ1-4 NA TRBV28 12 many CASSLVGEKLFF TGTGCCAGCAGTTTGGTGGGTGAAAAACTGTTTTTT
TRBJ1-2 TRBD1 TRBV12-3/TRBV12-4 16 NA CASTLWRTGGSYGYTF TGTGCCAGCACCCTGTGGAGGACAGGGGGATCCTATGGCTACACCTTC
TRBJ1-1 NA TRBV20-1 12 many CSASRQRTEAFF TGCAGTGCTAGTAGACAGCGGACTGAAGCTTTCTTT
TRBJ1-3 NA TRBV6-1 15 many CASSESRYSGNTIYF TGTGCCAGCAGTGAAAGTCGATACTCTGGAAACACCATATATTTT
TRBJ1-2 TRBD1 TRBV5-1 13 many CASRQDRDYGYTF TGCGCCAGCAGACAGGACAGGGACTATGGCTACACCTTC
TRBJ2-1 NA TRBV6-6 18 many CASSYRSGRLSSYNEQFF TGTGCCAGCAGTTACAGGTCGGGACGGCTGAGCTCCTACAATGAGCAGTTCTTC
TRBJ1-1 TRBD1 TRBV7-9 15 few CASSAGTAPNTEAFF TGTGCCAGCAGCGCGGGGACAGCCCCGAACACTGAAGCTTTCTTT
TRBJ2-3 NA TRBV7-8 15 many CASSLRRGGTDTQYF TGTGCCAGCAGCTTACGTAGGGGAGGCACAGATACGCAGTATTTT
TRBJ1-1 NA TRBV9 16 many CASSVVRQGPNTEAFF TGTGCCAGCAGCGTAGTAAGGCAGGGCCCGAACACTGAAGCTTTCTTT